This T cell receptor (beta chain) was sequenced for a study of CXCR3-negative and CXCR3-positive naive CD8 T cells. The germline V gene has CDR1 SQVTM and CDR2 ANQGSEA. CDR3 length: 12 residues. 5' RACE that incorporated UMI labels was used to prepare the TRB cDNA libraries. TCRdb re-called the 5' RACE reads and shows each CDR3 protein once, DNA omitted. This repertoire includes over 45,000 distinct CDR3 sequences. This TCR derives from a human donor in good health. Some clones in this sample may be carry-over from other donors' samples. The chain couples TRBV29-1 to TRBJ1-4; the TRBD1 assignment by TCRdb is unverifiable without DNA. The sequencing input was memory CD8+ T cells from blood. CDR3: CSVWLTGEKLFF.